This T cell receptor (beta chain) was sequenced for a study of cytomegalovirus exposure and HLA in healthy donors. Points from the study as a whole: About 150 TCR beta chains were listed as cytomegalovirus-associated.

V was pared by 8 bases and J by 6 bases, with 6 bases of the junction left unmatched. Germline V CDR1 and CDR2: MNHEY, SMNVEV (reference sequence). CDR3 size: 13 residues. Unrecorded immune exposure was likely among donors, who were nominally healthy when sampled. This clone appeared a few times. Its antigen is currently unknown. PCR employed 60 Vbeta and 13 Jbeta primers. Data came from immunoSEQ multiplex PCR; TCRdb stores just in-frame clones and leaves some out. This table has roughly 92,000 clones, roughly 8.2% appearing once. Sequencing used PBMCs. This rearrangement joins TRBV27 to TRBJ2-7, with 11 bases fitting TRBD1. This TCR was recovered from a man in his fifties or sixties in good health and CMV-seronegative. CDR3 sequence reads: CASGTGQGGEQYF. In nucleotides, the CDR3 is TGTGCCAGCGGGACGGGACAGGGGGGCGAGCAGTACTTC.